Below, 10 T cell receptor beta chains from the same sample are listed, as sequenced in a study of cytomegalovirus exposure and HLA in healthy donors. The PCR employed 60 Vbeta primers together with 13 Jbeta primers. TCRdb's copy holds only in-frame clones and misses some; the assay was immunoSEQ multiplex PCR. The sample lists more than 95,000 clones; 73% were seen once. Sequencing input: PBMCs. The receptors shown here come from a man between 60 and 75 years old in good health and CMV-seropositive.

The rearrangement joins TRBV4-2 to TRBJ1-5; 8 bases fit TRBD1. Trimming cost V 0 bases and J 4 bases; bases outside gene matches: 2. There are 15 residues in the CDR3. The germline gives CDR1 LGHNA, CDR2 YNFKEQ. Written as DNA, the CDR3 is TGTGCCAGCAGCCAAGACAGGGGGCGAAATCAGCCCCAGCATTTT. Its protein is CASSQDRGRNQPQHF.

J is TRBJ2-7 and V is TRBV28; TRBD2 is a possible D gene (6 bases). V lost 8 bases and J lost 0, with 14 bases in between. The germline CDR1 and CDR2 sequences are MDHEN and SYDVKM. The CDR3 loop spans 14 amino acids. The CDR3 nucleotides are TGTGCCAGCGCAAATACCGGGAGCTCCTACGAGCAGTACTTC. Amino acid sequence: CASANTGSSYEQYF.

The J gene is TRBJ2-1, the V gene TRBV11-2; no firm D call. CDR1 and CDR2 (germline): SGHAT, FQNNGV. Between the trimmed V and J ends, which lost 3 bases and 3 bases, there was a span of 6 bases. The CDR3 consists of 13 residues. CDR3 sequence (DNA): TGTGCCAGCAGCTTGACACGCTACAATGAGCAGTTCTTC. Encoded protein: CASSLTRYNEQFF.

The V and J genes are TRBV11-1 and TRBJ2-5, with D possibly matching TRBD2 (6 bases). Germline CDR1 reads SGHAT; CDR2 reads FQDESV (reference sequence). Trimming stripped 1 base from V and 7 bases from J, with 10 bases between. The CDR3 loop spans 13 amino acids. CDR3 sequence reads: CASSLGREVTQYF. The DNA of the CDR3 is TGTGCCAGCAGCTTAGGCAGGGAGGTGACCCAGTACTTC.

This clone has just a few counts. The rearrangement links TRBV19 to TRBJ1-3, with 7 bases aligning to TRBD1. V gave up 4 bases and J gave up 4 bases; unmatched junction bases: 7. There are 15 residues in the CDR3. The V gene's germline CDR1 is LNHDA and CDR2 SQIVND (reference sequence). The CDR3 here is CASSKDRLGGNTIYF. CDR3 in DNA: TGTGCCAGTAGTAAGGACAGGCTGGGCGGAAACACCATATATTTT.

V usage is TRBV2 and J usage is TRBJ1-5; D unresolved. Trimming pared 3 bases from V and 12 bases from J, leaving 15 bases between. This CDR3 is built from 13 residues. Germline-derived CDR1 and CDR2 are SNHLY and FYNNEI. Written as DNA, the CDR3 is TGTGCCAGCAGTGAGGTGGGCCGGGGTCTCCAGCATTTT. Residues: CASSEVGRGLQHF.

The chain has TRBV7-8 and TRBJ1-1, with 7 bases fitting TRBD1. This CDR3 is built from 15 residues. Germline V gene lookup returns CDR1 SGHVS and CDR2 FQNEAQ. Trimming cost V 4 bases and J 5 bases; bases outside gene matches: 10. In nucleotides, the CDR3 is TGTGCCAGCAGCTCCAAGGGGGCGAGGGAGACTGAAGCTTTCTTT. Amino acid sequence: CASSSKGARETEAFF.

This clone has ten or more counts. The chain employs TRBV30 and TRBJ1-6, with 9 bases identical to TRBD1. This CDR3 has 13 residues. V was pared by 0 bases and J by 9 bases, with 0 bases of the junction left unmatched. The V gene's germline CDR1 is GTSNPN and CDR2 SVGIG (reference sequence). The CDR3 DNA follows: TGTGCCTGGAGTGTACAGGGGGCTTCACCCCTCCACTTT. It specifies CAWSVQGASPLHF.

This chain joins TRBV29-1 and TRBJ2-3; 9 bases fit TRBD2. The CDR3 runs to 16 residues. The V gene end was trimmed by 6 bases and the J gene end by 0 bases; junction bases not matched to a gene: 10. Germline values: CDR1 SQVTM, CDR2 ANQGSEA. The CDR3 coding sequence is TGCAGCGTCCGCGGACTAGCGAGAGTCAGCACAGATACGCAGTATTTT. It encodes CSVRGLARVSTDTQYF.

The chain couples TRBV19 to TRBJ1-2; D unclear. Germline V lookup: CDR1 LNHDA, CDR2 SQIVND (reference sequence). CDR3 length: 13 amino acids. Trimming pared 7 bases from V and 2 bases from J, leaving 11 bases between. The CDR3 nucleotides read TGTGCCAGTAATCGGCAGGTCAACTATGGCTACACCTTC. Translated, it gives CASNRQVNYGYTF.